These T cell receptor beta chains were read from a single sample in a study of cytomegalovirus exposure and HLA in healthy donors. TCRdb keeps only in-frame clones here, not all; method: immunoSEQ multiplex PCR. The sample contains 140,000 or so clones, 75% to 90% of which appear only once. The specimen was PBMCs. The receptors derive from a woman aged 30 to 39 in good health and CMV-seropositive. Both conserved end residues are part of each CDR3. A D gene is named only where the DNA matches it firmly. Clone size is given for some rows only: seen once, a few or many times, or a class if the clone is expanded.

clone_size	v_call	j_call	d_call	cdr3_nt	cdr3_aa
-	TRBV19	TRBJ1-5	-	TGTGCCAGTAGTATAGTCAGGCAGAGCAATCAGCCCCAGCATTTT	CASSIVRQSNQPQHF
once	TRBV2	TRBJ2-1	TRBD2	TGTGCCAGCAGAACTAGCGGGGGGGGCTACAATGAGCAGTTCTTC	CASRTSGGGYNEQFF
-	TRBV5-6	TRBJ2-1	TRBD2	TGTGCCAGCAGCCACGGGACTACCGGAGGTATTCGACACAATGAGCAGTTCTTC	CASSHGTTGGIRHNEQFF
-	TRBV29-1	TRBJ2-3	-	TGCAGCGTTGAATTAATACGACAGATCTCGAGAACAGATACGCAGTATTTT	CSVELIRQISRTDTQYF
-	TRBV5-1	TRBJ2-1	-	TGCGCCAGCAGCTTGACCTCCAGGTCGACCTACAATGAGCAGTTCTTC	CASSLTSRSTYNEQFF
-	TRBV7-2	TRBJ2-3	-	TGTGCCAGCAGCTTAGACAGGGGAGGAGATACGCAGTATTTT	CASSLDRGGDTQYF
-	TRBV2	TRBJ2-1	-	TGTGCCTCAGCCGGGAGTTCAGCATACAATGAGCAGTTCTTC	CASAGSSAYNEQFF
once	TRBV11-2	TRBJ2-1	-	TGTGCCAGCAGCTTAAGCGCCGGAACTTACAATGAGCAGTTCTTC	CASSLSAGTYNEQFF
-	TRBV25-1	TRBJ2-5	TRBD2	TGTGCCAGCAGTAGTACTAGCGAACAAGAGACCCAGTACTTC	CASSSTSEQETQYF
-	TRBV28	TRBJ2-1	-	TGTGCCAGCAGTCCCTCTAGCATTTCCTACAATGAGCAGTTCTTC	CASSPSSISYNEQFF
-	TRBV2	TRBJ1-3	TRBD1	TGTGCCAGCAGTGGAAGGGGGCGAACTGGAAACACCATATATTTT	CASSGRGRTGNTIYF
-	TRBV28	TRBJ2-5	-	TGTGCCAGCAGCCTGACCGGAGGAGCGGAGACCCAGTACTTC	CASSLTGGAETQYF
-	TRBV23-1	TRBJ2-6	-	TGCGCCAGCACCACAGGGAACCCGCTCTCTGGGGCCAACGTCCTGACTTTC	CASTTGNPLSGANVLTF
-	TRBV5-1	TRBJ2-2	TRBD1	TGCGCCAGCAGCTTCCTACCGGGACAGGGGTCGGTCACCGGGGAGCTGTTTTTT	CASSFLPGQGSVTGELFF
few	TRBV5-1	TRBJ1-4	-	TGCGCCAGCAAAGACAGTGGGGCCAATGAAAAACTGTTTTTT	CASKDSGANEKLFF
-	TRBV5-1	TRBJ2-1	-	TGCGCCAGCAGCTTGCGCGGGATGGGGTTTAGTGAGCAGTTCTTC	CASSLRGMGFSEQFF
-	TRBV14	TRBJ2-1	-	TGTGCCAGCAGCCGTGGACAGAGCTCCTACAATGAGCAGTTCTTC	CASSRGQSSYNEQFF
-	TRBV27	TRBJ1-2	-	TGTGCCAGCAGCCCGCGGGGAGGGCTGTTCTATGGCTACACCTTC	CASSPRGGLFYGYTF
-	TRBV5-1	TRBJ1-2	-	TGCGCCAGCAGCTTGGACCGGTATGGCTACACCTTC	CASSLDRYGYTF
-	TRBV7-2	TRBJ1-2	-	TGTGCCAGCAGCCCGGAGGGGTCTAACTATGGCTACACCTTC	CASSPEGSNYGYTF
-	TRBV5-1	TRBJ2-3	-	TGCGCCAGCATAAGGGGGACCGGGGGCACAGATACGCAGTATTTT	CASIRGTGGTDTQYF
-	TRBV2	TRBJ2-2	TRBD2	TGTGCCAGCAGTGTAACTAGCGGGAGGGCGTTCGCGAACACCGGGGAGCTGTTTTTT	CASSVTSGRAFANTGELFF
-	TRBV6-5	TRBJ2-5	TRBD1	TGTGCCAGCAGTTACTCCGGGACAGGGGAGGAGACCCAGTACTTC	CASSYSGTGEETQYF
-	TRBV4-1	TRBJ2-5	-	TGCGCCAGCAGCCCTCGGGGAAGCGGGCTCACGCAAGAGACCCAGTACTTC	CASSPRGSGLTQETQYF
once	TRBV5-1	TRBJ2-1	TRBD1	TGCGCCAGCAGCTTGGCCTTGCAGGGGGCTAGGAATGAGCAGTTCTTC	CASSLALQGARNEQFF
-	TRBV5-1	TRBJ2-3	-	TGCGCCAGCAGGTTGATCCCGGGAGATACGCAGTATTTT	CASRLIPGDTQYF
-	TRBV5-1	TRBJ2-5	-	TGCGCCAGCAGCTTGTTCGGGGATCGGGAAGAGACCCAGTACTTC	CASSLFGDREETQYF
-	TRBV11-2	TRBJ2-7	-	TGTGCCAGCAGCTCTTACGTACAGAGCTACGAGCAGTACTTC	CASSSYVQSYEQYF
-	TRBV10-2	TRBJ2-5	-	TGCGCCAGCAAGGGGGGGGCTGGAGAGACCCAGTACTTC	CASKGGAGETQYF
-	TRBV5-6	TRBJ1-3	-	TGTGCCAGCAGCTTGTTGTCTCCGTACTCTGGAAACACCATATATTTT	CASSLLSPYSGNTIYF
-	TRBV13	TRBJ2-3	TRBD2	TGTGCCAGCAGCGCACTAGCGGGAGCTCCAACTGCCAGAGATACGCAGTATTTT	CASSALAGAPTARDTQYF
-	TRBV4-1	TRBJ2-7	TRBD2	TGCGCCAGCAGCCAAGAAGATCCGACTAGCGGGATCCCCTACGAGCAGTACTTC	CASSQEDPTSGIPYEQYF
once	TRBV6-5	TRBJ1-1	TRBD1	TGTGCCAGCAGTTACTCTATGAGGGGGCAGCGGACTGAAGCTTTCTTT	CASSYSMRGQRTEAFF
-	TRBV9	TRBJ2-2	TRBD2	TGTGCCAGCAGCGTAATAGGCGGGGGAGACACCGGGGAGCTGTTTTTT	CASSVIGGGDTGELFF
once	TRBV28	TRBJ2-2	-	TGTGCCAGCAGGGCCTCACCCCCTCCCGGGGAGCTGTTTTTT	CASRASPPPGELFF
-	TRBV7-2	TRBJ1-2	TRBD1	TGTGCCAGCAGCAGATGGGACAGGGAGTATGGCTACACCTTC	CASSRWDREYGYTF
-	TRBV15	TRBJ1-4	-	TGTGCCACCAGTCTGCGTCCGGTGGGCAGTGAAAAACTGTTTTTT	CATSLRPVGSEKLFF
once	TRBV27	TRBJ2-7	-	TGTGCCAGCAGTTTTGGGAGTAGGTACGAGCAGTACTTC	CASSFGSRYEQYF
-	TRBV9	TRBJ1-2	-	TGTGCCAGCAGCGTAGGTCCAGGGTGGGGCTATGGCTACACCTTC	CASSVGPGWGYGYTF
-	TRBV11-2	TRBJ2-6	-	TGTGCCAGCAGCTTAGCGGTGGGAGGCGCGGGGGCCAACGTCCTGACTTTC	CASSLAVGGAGANVLTF
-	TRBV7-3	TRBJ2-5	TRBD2	TGTGCCAGCAGCTCCCTAGGACTAGTGGGGGAGACCCAGTACTTC	CASSSLGLVGETQYF
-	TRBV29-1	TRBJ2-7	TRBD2	TGCAGCGTGCAGGGAGGGCCGACCTACGAGCAGTACTTC	CSVQGGPTYEQYF
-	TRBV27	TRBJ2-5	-	TGTGCCAGCAGTTTAATCGGGGAACTGGAGACCCAGTACTTC	CASSLIGELETQYF
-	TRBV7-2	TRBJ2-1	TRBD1	TGTGCCAGCAGCCAGGACAGGGGGCCCGATGAGCAGTTCTTC	CASSQDRGPDEQFF
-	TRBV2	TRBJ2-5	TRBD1	TGTGCCATACAGGGGGCCGGAGAGACCCAGTACTTC	CAIQGAGETQYF
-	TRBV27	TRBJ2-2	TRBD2	TGTGCCAGCAGTTTACTTTCCAGCGGGAGGGCCGGAAGGGCCGGGGAGCTGTTTTTT	CASSLLSSGRAGRAGELFF
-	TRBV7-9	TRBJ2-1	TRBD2	TGTGCCAGCAGCTTAGAGGCTAGCGGCCACAATGAGCAGTTCTTC	CASSLEASGHNEQFF
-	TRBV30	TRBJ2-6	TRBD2	TGTGCCTGGAGCCTGCCTAGCGGGGGGGCCACTGGGGCCAACGTCCTGACTTTC	CAWSLPSGGATGANVLTF
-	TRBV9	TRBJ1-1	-	TGTGCCAGCAGCGTAGAGAGTGAAGCTTTCTTT	CASSVESEAFF
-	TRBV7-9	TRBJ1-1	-	TGTGCCAGCAGGGACCTCAGGGGGAACACTGAAGCTTTCTTT	CASRDLRGNTEAFF
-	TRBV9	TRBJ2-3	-	TGTGCCAGCAGCCTCCTTGAGGCTACGGGGGATACGCAGTATTTT	CASSLLEATGDTQYF
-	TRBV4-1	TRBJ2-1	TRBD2	TGCGCCAGCAGCCAAGAACTAGCGTTGTATGAGCAGTTCTTC	CASSQELALYEQFF
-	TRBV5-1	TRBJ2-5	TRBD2	TGCGCCAGCAGCTTGGCCAACCGGGGGGGCCAAGAGACCCAGTACTTC	CASSLANRGGQETQYF
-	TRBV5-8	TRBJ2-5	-	TGTGCCAGCAGCAGGTGGGGCTTAGAAGAGACCCAGTACTTC	CASSRWGLEETQYF